This TCR beta chain came from a study of regulatory T cells in long-lasting Graves disease. About the research overall: Antithyroid drug intake by newly diagnosed Graves' patients had lasted under 3 months.

HTBI primers from iRepertoire and Arm-PCR of CDR3 regions yielded the TCR beta libraries. TCRdb re-derived calls from the multiplex PCR reads in MiXCR, one entry per CDR3 protein. Among 350,000 to 400,000 distinct CDR3 sequences listed, roughly a sixth were seen once. Study-wide points: Persistent cases of Graves' showed reduced TCR diversity relative to newly diagnosed patients.

The time point denotes: newly diagnosed GD, antithyroid drugs for less than 3 months. After RNA was extracted from PBMCs, the TCR library was made from it. All patients originated from an endocrinology department located in Xi'an, China. The authors drew around 9 milliliters of peripheral blood into EDTA tubes. V was pared by 3 bases and J by 5 bases, with 17 bases between. The V gene's germline CDR1 is DFQATT and CDR2 SNEGSKA (reference sequence). CDR3 length: 14 residues. This clonotype has a handful of counts. Its target is not known. This TCR was sampled from a female donor with Graves disease. V gene TRBV20-1 combines with J gene TRBJ2-7; the D gene is possibly TRBD1 (5 bases). This specimen was peripheral blood mononuclear cells (PBMCs), taken at new diagnosis, from a patient treated with antithyroid drugs. CDR3 residues: CSASVSQGSNEQYF. The CDR3 DNA reads TGCAGTGCTAGCGTGTCCCAGGGATCGAACGAGCAGTACTTC.